This note documents a single T cell receptor (beta chain) sequence. The data belong to a study of blood T cell repertoires in COVID-19. Across the whole study: Sites in the United States, Italy and Spain provided acute and convalescent COVID-19 samples. Sources were T cells, B-cell-depleted T cells, or PBMCs; the material itself was cDNA or gDNA.

The CDR3 loop spans 13 amino acids. Trimming shortened V by 0 bases and J by 11 bases, and 13 bases separated the two germline ends. Germline V gene lookup returns CDR1 MNHEY and CDR2 SVGEGT. Study processing details: Reference gene primer amplification gave nucleated cell count estimates. This table comes from immunoSEQ multiplex PCR, and its TCRdb copy is limited to in-frame clones, with some not included. V and J calls and clone size follow that table, whereas D and trimming were derived from the DNA. The table records 160,000 or so clones, 65% to 90% of them present only once. The chain has TRBV6-2 or TRBV6-3 and TRBJ1-1; D remains ambiguous. The clonotype was recovered from a human donor in a cohort sampled during active COVID-19. The material sequenced was peripheral blood. The DNA of the CDR3 is TGTGCCAGCAGTTACTCGTCCGGTATCGGGGCTTTCTTT. Translation gives CASSYSSGIGAFF.